Given below is one T cell receptor beta chain in context. What it recognizes is unknown. Sequencing used immunoSEQ multiplex PCR; TCRdb keeps in-frame clones, though not all of them. The profile shows 90,000 to 120,000 clones, roughly 87% of them singletons. The record originates from a study of T cell responses to AZD1222 COVID-19 vaccine. There are 14 residues in the CDR3. Trimming removed 3 bases from V and 6 bases from J; junction bases left unmatched: 6. Germline V gene lookup returns CDR1 SQVTM and CDR2 ANQGSEA. Findings and limits, study-wide: Scientists sampled the repertoires only once the peak T cell response had passed. Clonal diversity may have been underestimated in mostly white British donors.

This TCR derives from an adult in good health. V and J are TRBV29-1 and TRBJ2-2; the match to TRBD2 covers 8 bases. Sequenced here: peripheral blood, sampled on day 0 of AZD1222 vaccination. CDR3 sequence: CSVDGTRGSGELFF. CDR3 coding DNA: TGCAGCGTTGACGGGACTAGGGGGTCCGGGGAGCTGTTTTTT.